This T cell receptor beta chain comes out of a study of control samples from healthy donors and cancer patients. TCRdb keeps only in-frame clones here, not all; method: immunoSEQ multiplex PCR. The sample holds fewer than 100,000 clones, approximately 90% seen once. The germline gives CDR1 MDHEN, CDR2 SYDVKM. V gave up 6 bases and J gave up 2 bases; unmatched junction bases: 3. There are 14 residues in the CDR3. The V call is TRBV28, the J call TRBJ2-7; 11 nucleotides line up with TRBD1. This TCR derives from a woman in her 50s in good health. Material for sequencing was blood. The CDR3 nucleotides read TGTGCCAGCAGGGGACAGGGGGAGACCTACGAGCAGTACTTC. Protein product: CASRGQGETYEQYF.